The TCR beta chain described here comes from a study of T cell repertoires in cytomegalovirus infection. The wider study: The public TCR beta signatures pointed to both CMV infection and matching HLA type.

CDR3 size: 13 residues. Germline V lookup: CDR1 SGHTA, CDR2 FQGTGA. V shed 2 bases and J 5 bases; nucleotides not matched to a gene: 2. TCRdb used MiXCR to reprocess the reads, holding one entry per CDR3 protein. The sample records 250,000 to 300,000 distinct CDR3 sequences, over 15% being singletons. The study's findings and limits: CMV-specific TCR beta clonotypes restricted by HLA-C dominated the ex vivo response. Identification of carriers of CMV plus the relevant HLA was performed using cumulative public TCR beta family frequency.

On this clonotype: The antigen is not known.

Sample: CD8+ T cells from PBMCs. V and J are TRBV7-3 and TRBJ1-2; 7 bases match TRBD1. This clonotype was sampled from a human donor in good health (CMV status not recorded). Some clones in this sample may be carry-over from other donors' samples. The CDR3 loop is CASSLGDRYGYTF. The CDR3 region has the DNA TGTGCCAGCAGCTTAGGGGACAGATATGGCTACACCTTC.